The T cell receptor (beta chain) described here comes from a study of blood T cell repertoires in COVID-19. Profiling relied on immunoSEQ multiplex PCR, and the TCRdb table lists in-frame clones only, not all of them. The table includes 120,000 to 150,000 clones, around four fifths detected once. The germline V gene encodes CDR1 MNHNS and CDR2 SASEGT. There are 14 residues in the CDR3. With V trimmed by 3 bases and J by 4 bases, 1 base remained unmatched. Sample: peripheral blood. The sequence came from a woman older than 75 with acute or convalescent COVID-19. V usage is TRBV6-1 and J usage is TRBJ2-1; 9 bases match TRBD2. The CDR3 region has the DNA TGTGCCAGCAGTGACGGACTAGCGTACAATGAGCAGTTCTTC. Translation: CASSDGLAYNEQFF.